This T cell receptor beta chain was captured by sequencing in a study of blood T cell repertoires in COVID-19 (dated by TCRdb to the early 2020s). Concerning the study at large: The collaborator samples originated in the United States, Italy and Spain and spanned the acute and convalescent phases of COVID-19. The prospective study material was composed of cDNA or gDNA derived from T cells, B-cell-depleted T cells, or PBMCs. Deeply sampled blood TCRbeta repertoires from subjects exposed to, actively infected with, or recovered from COVID-19 were included in the dataset. The repertoires were released in a freely available public database intended as a resource for research on the immune response to SARS-CoV-2. The samples were drawn from two sources: the first 160 participants of the ongoing ImmuneRACE study, and approximately 1,300 subjects contributed by 6 global collaborators. The sample metadata nearly always contained a de-identified subject ID, COVID-19 status, age in years and sex. Where available, HLA class I and class II types were taken from metadata supplied by the sample provider and were not determined by assay-based typing.

TCRbeta CDR3 regions were amplified from genomic DNA using the immunoSEQ Assay, a bias-controlled multiplex PCR. The source study handled its data this way. Within the assay, amplification of reference gene primers was used to estimate how many nucleated cells each sample contained. To quantify the absolute abundance of each unique TCRbeta CDR3 rearrangement, sequence reads were collapsed and filtered. For each sample, productive Simpson clonality was calculated by taking the square root of Simpson's diversity index across productive rearrangements. TCRdb provides this immuneACCESS table in a form limited to in-frame rearrangements. Some clones are lacking; in checked studies, under half of them reflect an unresolved V gene, and why the rest are absent is not known. V and J calls and clone size come straight from that table; D and trimming were deduced from the DNA. The sample table lists 360,000 or so clones, about 90% of them with a count of one. The ten most abundant clones make up approximately 1% of the sample.

As concerns this clone: Which antigen it targets is not known. There are no base qualities to consult, and no much larger clone falls within one base.

Participants in the prospective study were enrolled through a virtual design, were aged about 18 to 100 years, and lived in approximately 24 United States geographic areas. In the prospective study, cohorts were assigned on the basis of participant-reported clinical history obtained from a screening survey and a study questionnaire. A participant counted as exposed if, within 2 weeks of entering the study, that participant had been in contact with someone who had a PCR-confirmed or clinician-diagnosed COVID-19 case. In the prospective study, whole blood, serum and a nasopharyngeal or oropharyngeal swab were collected from each participant by mobile phlebotomists. Additional blood draws and questionnaires over an approximately two-month period could optionally be provided by prospective study participants. Before DNA extraction, blood samples from the prospective study were shipped at room temperature or frozen.

Sequences ENHRY (CDR1) and SYGVKD (CDR2) are obtained from the germline V gene. Germline trimming: 4 bases from V, 3 bases from J; junction bases outside gene matches: 7. The CDR3 sequence holds 16 residues, the cysteine and phenylalanine included. Solely the CDR3 DNA is kept, with 48 bases framed from the first base. What the research found in general, with its limitations: Clinical and demographic metadata were provided uncurated, with the amount varying by source and participant.

The receptor's source is a young woman who had been exposed to COVID-19. The sequenced sample consisted of PBMCs or T cells enriched from blood (not recorded which). This sequence uses TRBV10-3 and TRBJ2-5, and TRBD2 aligns with 11 junction nucleotides. Here is the DNA: TGTGCCATCAGTGGGATCTTGGGACTAGCGGAAGAGACCCAGTACTTC. This codes for CAISGILGLAEETQYF.